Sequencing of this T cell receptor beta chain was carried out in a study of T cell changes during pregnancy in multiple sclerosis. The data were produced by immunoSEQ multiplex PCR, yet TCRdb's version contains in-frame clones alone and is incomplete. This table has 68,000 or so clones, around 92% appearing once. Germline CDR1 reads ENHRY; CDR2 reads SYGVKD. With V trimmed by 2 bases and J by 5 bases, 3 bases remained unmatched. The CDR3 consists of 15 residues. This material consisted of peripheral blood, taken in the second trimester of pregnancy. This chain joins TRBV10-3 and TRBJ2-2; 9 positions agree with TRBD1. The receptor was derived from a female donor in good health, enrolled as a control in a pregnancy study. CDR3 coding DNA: TGTGCCATCAGTGAGGGGGGGACAGGGACCGGGGAGCTGTTTTTT. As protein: CAISEGGTGTGELFF.